What follows are 11 T cell receptor beta chains derived from one specimen sequenced in a study of glioma-infiltrating T cells after dendritic cell vaccination. The table came from immunoSEQ multiplex PCR; TCRdb's copy has only in-frame clones and leaves some out. Of 93,000 or so clones in the sample, approximately 80% are singletons; the top ten hold about 12%. The sample here was blood, taken before dendritic cell vaccination. These receptors came from a human donor with glioblastoma.

This chain uses TRBV30 with TRBJ1-2; no definite D call. Trimming left V 2 bases short and J 4 bases short, with 17 bases between. Looked up from germline, CDR1 is GTSNPN and CDR2 is SVGIG (reference sequence). This CDR3 is 15 amino acids long. The CDR3 region is CAWSPIPGVGYGYTF. CDR3 DNA sequence: TGTGCCTGGAGTCCCATCCCCGGTGTCGGCTATGGCTACACCTTC. Based on the CDR3 plus reference TRBV30 and TRBJ1-2, the full variable domain is SQTIHQWPATLVQPVGSPLSLECTVEGTSNPNLYWYRQAAGRGLQLLFYSVGIGQISSEVPQNLSASRPQDRQFILSSKKLLLSDSGFYLCAWSPIPGVGYGYTFGSGTRLTVV.

This chain joins TRBV4-1 and TRBJ1-1; perhaps TRBD1 as D (5 bases). The CDR3 is made up of 12 amino acids. The germline CDR1 and CDR2 sequences are MGHRA and YSYEKL. V was cut by 5 bases and J by 8 bases, with 12 bases left in between. CDR3 DNA: TGCGCCAGCAGCGCTCAGGGTCTAGAAGCTTTCTTT. Protein: CASSAQGLEAFF.

This clone was seen only once. The chain links TRBV7-8 to TRBJ1-4; D is unresolved. The germline V gene encodes CDR1 SGHVS and CDR2 FQNEAQ. The CDR3 length is 16 residues. V lost 5 bases to trimming and J lost 4 bases, with 17 bases between them. As DNA, the CDR3 is TGTGCCAGCAGCCTGAGCTCTACACGGGTTAATGAAAAACTGTTTTTT. This sequence encodes CASSLSSTRVNEKLFF.

This clone has a handful of counts. The rearrangement joins TRBV7-9 to TRBJ1-1; the D is unclear. There are 13 residues in the CDR3. From germline, CDR1 is SEHNR and CDR2 FQNEAQ (reference sequence). V was pared by 4 bases and J by 1 base, with 7 bases between. The CDR3 spells CASSSDTNTEAFF. DNA for the CDR3: TGTGCCAGCAGCTCTGACACGAACACTGAAGCTTTCTTT.

This clone was counted a single time. The J gene is TRBJ2-2, the V gene TRBV5-6; D gene ambiguous. The CDR3 has 13 amino acids. Trimming stripped 2 bases from V and 8 bases from J, with 10 bases between. Germline CDR1 is SGHDT and CDR2 is YYEEEE. DNA for the CDR3: TGTGCCAGCAGCTTAGTCCAACTGGGGGAGCTGTTTTTT. Encoded protein: CASSLVQLGELFF.

The genes are TRBV5-1 and TRBJ2-1; 8 bases line up with TRBD1. V lost 3 bases to trimming and J lost 0 bases; unmatched junction nucleotides: 2. The CDR3 spans 15 residues. Per the germline V gene, CDR1 is SGHRS and CDR2 is YFSETQ. The CDR3 DNA is TGCGCCAGCAGCTCAACAGGGGGCTCCTACAATGAGCAGTTCTTC. It is translated as CASSSTGGSYNEQFF.

This CDR3 is CASSLEGGQSSYEQYF. The CDR3 DNA sequence: TGTGCCAGCAGCTTAGAGGGGGGACAGAGCTCCTACGAGCAGTACTTC. V is TRBV11-3 and J is TRBJ2-7; D is possibly TRBD1 (7 bases). The CDR3 totals 16 residues. Germline V gene sequence: CDR1 SGHNT, CDR2 YENEEA. V gave up 0 bases and J gave up 0 bases, with 12 bases separating them.

The chain has TRBV4-2 and TRBJ1-1; a possible D gene is TRBD1 (6 bases). CDR1 is LGHNA, CDR2 YNFKEQ, per germline. This CDR3 contains 14 residues. Deletions cut 5 bases from V and 1 base from J, with 11 bases between. The CDR3 coding sequence is TGTGCCAGCAGCTATGGACAGTCGAACACTGAAGCTTTCTTT. Residues: CASSYGQSNTEAFF.

The rearrangement uses TRBV5-1 and TRBJ2-3, with TRBD2 matching over 7 bases. The CDR3 runs to 17 residues. J lost 0 bases, V lost 1 base, and 8 bases had no gene match. From germline, CDR1 is SGHRS and CDR2 YFSETQ. The DNA of the CDR3 is TGCGCCAGCAGCTTGATAGCGGGCCCGGAGAGCACAGATACGCAGTATTTT. Its translation: CASSLIAGPESTDTQYF.

The V and J genes are TRBV13 and TRBJ1-6; a weak D match, TRBD1 (5 bases). The CDR3 has 22 amino acids. The germline V and J ends were trimmed by 2 bases and 6 bases, with 32 bases remaining between them. The germline CDR1 and CDR2 sequences are PRHDT and FYEKMQ (reference sequence). CDR3 loop: CASSLISPRKKSRGEGNSPLHF. CDR3 in DNA: TGTGCCAGCAGCTTAATTTCCCCTCGGAAGAAAAGTCGGGGGGAAGGTAATTCACCCCTCCACTTT.

This clone was seen only once. The rearrangement joins TRBV5-4 to TRBJ2-2, with 7 nucleotides matching TRBD1. Losses at the gene ends were 3 bases for V and 5 bases for J; bases not matched to a gene: 1. Germline lookup yields CDR1 SGHNT and CDR2 YYREEE (reference sequence). CDR3 length: 13 amino acids. CDR3 region: CASSSGQTGELFF. CDR3 DNA sequence: TGTGCCAGCAGCTCGGGACAGACCGGGGAGCTGTTTTTT.